This TCR beta chain was retrieved from a study of control samples from healthy donors and cancer patients. TCRdb keeps only in-frame clones here, not all; method: immunoSEQ multiplex PCR. The data show approximately 86,000 clones, about 84% seen once. Germline assignment: CDR1 SGHDT and CDR2 YYEEEE. The V and J ends lost 4 bases and 2 bases respectively, with 7 bases between them. The CDR3 has 12 amino acids. The source is a woman in her thirties or forties in good health. Sequenced sample: blood. This chain uses TRBV5-6 with TRBJ2-7; D possibly corresponds to TRBD1 (6 bases). CDR3 in amino acids: CASSRTAYEQYF. CDR3 DNA: TGTGCCAGCAGCCGGACAGCCTACGAGCAGTACTTC.